Each of the 13 T cell receptor beta chains below was sequenced from the same sample in a study of T cell repertoires in cytomegalovirus infection. TCRdb re-called the reads through MiXCR, storing one row per CDR3 protein. This table holds approximately 730,000 distinct CDR3 sequences, approximately 32% found once. For these TCRs, the target antigens are not known. The sample was cultured CD8+ T cells from PBMCs, taken from culture after CMV antigen stimulation. These receptors were collected from a human donor in good health (CMV status not recorded). Some clones in this sample may be carry-over from other donors' samples.

The chain recombines TRBV27 with TRBJ2-5; 8 bases fit TRBD1. This CDR3 contains 14 residues. Trimming at V came to 1 base and at J to 7 bases, leaving 5 bases not matched to a gene. Germline V gene sequence: CDR1 MNHEY, CDR2 SMNVEV (reference sequence). CDR3 protein: CASSLWTGSVTQYF. For the CDR3, the DNA is TGTGCCAGCAGTTTATGGACAGGGTCTGTGACCCAGTACTTC.

The gene calls are TRBV5-6 and TRBJ2-7, with D possibly being TRBD2 (6 bases). Germline values: CDR1 SGHDT, CDR2 YYEEEE. V lost 0 bases to trimming and J lost 5 bases, with 6 bases between them. This CDR3 has 12 amino acids. CDR3 nucleotide sequence: TGTGCCAGCAGCTTGGGGACTAACGAGCAGTACTTC. Its translation is CASSLGTNEQYF.

This clonotype was picked up many times. The genes are TRBV7-6 and TRBJ2-5; tentatively, D is TRBD1 (6 bases). The CDR3 extends over 15 amino acids. V was cut by 3 bases and J by 4 bases, with 15 bases left in between. From germline, CDR1 is SGHVS and CDR2 FNYEAQ. In DNA, the CDR3 is TGTGCCAGCAGCTTTACAGGGTTTGAAGGAGAGACCCAGTACTTC. It specifies CASSFTGFEGETQYF.

This chain uses TRBV4-1 with TRBJ2-7; the D gene is possibly TRBD2 (5 bases). The V end lost 0 bases, the J end lost 1 base, and 13 bases lay between the germline ends. Germline assignment: CDR1 MGHRA and CDR2 YSYEKL. The CDR3 extends over 16 amino acids. CDR3 bases: TGCGCCAGCAGCCAAGATCCGGTCGGGGATTCCTACGAGCAGTACTTC. It yields the protein CASSQDPVGDSYEQYF.

This chain uses TRBV6-2 or TRBV6-3 with TRBJ2-3; tentative D call: TRBD2 (5 bases). Germline CDR1 and CDR2: MNHEY and SVGEGT. The CDR3 totals 16 residues. The V end was cut by 1 base, the J end by 2 bases, with 13 bases between. In nucleotides, the CDR3 is TGTGCCAGCAGTTACTTCCGGGGTAAAAACACAGATACGCAGTATTTT. Amino acids: CASSYFRGKNTDTQYF.

The rearrangement links TRBV19 to TRBJ1-1; no firm D call. Trimming removed 5 bases at V and 2 bases at J, with 12 bases between. Germline V CDR1 and CDR2: LNHDA, SQIVND (reference sequence). The CDR3 consists of 14 residues. The CDR3, as DNA: TGTGCCAGTAGTTTAAATCTAGGAAACACTGAAGCTTTCTTT. Amino acid sequence: CASSLNLGNTEAFF.

The rearrangement uses TRBV7-4 and TRBJ2-3; the D gene is possibly TRBD1 (6 bases). Trimming removed 9 bases from V and 0 bases from J, with 16 bases in between. CDR1 is SGHVT and CDR2 is SQSDAQ in the germline V gene. The CDR3 sequence is 15 residues long. CDR3 protein: CASTKSGVSTDTQYF. The DNA for the CDR3 is TGTGCCAGTACGAAGTCAGGGGTTAGCACAGATACGCAGTATTTT.

In its sample, this clonotype was seen once. V is TRBV6-5 and J is TRBJ1-4; possible D gene TRBD1, 5 bases. The CDR3 is made up of 14 amino acids. Germline CDR1 MNHEY, CDR2 SVGAGI. V lost 6 bases and J lost 5, with 13 bases in between. CDR3 in DNA: TGTGCCAGCAGGACCCGGGGCTTCAATGAAAAACTGTTTTTT. It encodes CASRTRGFNEKLFF.

This clonotype appeared a few times. The V and J genes are TRBV19 and TRBJ1-5, with D possibly matching TRBD1 (6 bases). CDR3 length: 16 amino acids. Trimming took 5 bases from V and 3 from J, leaving 17 bases between them. Germline CDR1 and CDR2: LNHDA and SQIVND (reference sequence). The CDR3 DNA reads as TGTGCCAGTAGTTCGCTTACAGGGTTGGTCAATCAGCCCCAGCATTTT. Protein: CASSSLTGLVNQPQHF.

This clonotype was counted at least ten times. This rearrangement joins TRBV7-3 to TRBJ2-5, with D unclear. CDR1 SGHTA and CDR2 FQGTGA come from the germline V gene. V was clipped by 5 bases and J by 5 bases, with 12 bases between them. The CDR3 sequence is 13 residues long. CDR3 in DNA: TGTGCCAGCAGCCCCCTTTACGGGGAGACCCAGTACTTC. Residues: CASSPLYGETQYF.

This sequence joins TRBV15 and TRBJ1-5, with D uncertain. Germline V gene sequence: CDR1 LNHNV, CDR2 YYDKDF (reference sequence). The CDR3 consists of 17 residues. Trimming took 3 bases from V and 0 from J, leaving 15 bases between them. The CDR3 region has the DNA TGTGCCACCAGCAGGGGGAGCGGCAGAAATAGCAATCAGCCCCAGCATTTT. Translated: CATSRGSGRNSNQPQHF.

Note on this clonotype: The DNA is left out, because the CDR3 cannot be placed on it with certainty; the CDR3 is given as TCRdb lists it. V gene TRBV7-5 combines with J gene TRBJ2-3; TRBD1, the table's D call, was not compared with the DNA. TRBV7-5 has pseudogene status. Inclusive of both ends, the CDR3 amounts to 23 amino acids. The CDR3 region is CISVSEASTGERELGLGTDTQYF.

This chain joins TRBV6-5 and TRBJ2-3; D might be TRBD1 (6 bases). CDR3 length equals 15 residues. Trimming removed 2 bases at V and 2 bases at J, with 11 bases between. Germline V gene sequence: CDR1 MNHEY, CDR2 SVGAGI. CDR3 coding DNA: TGTGCCAGCAGTTACGGGGGCAGGGCCACAGATACGCAGTATTTT. Its protein product is CASSYGGRATDTQYF.